The 27 T cell receptor beta chains in this list originate from one sample, sequenced in a study of PD-1 blockade in classical Hodgkin lymphoma. Every patient was affected by relapse after autologous stem cell transplantation, while exposure to brentuximab vedotin was not uniform. Thawed PBMCs underwent magnetic negative selection to yield purified CD4+ T cells. Sequencing used immunoSEQ multiplex PCR; TCRdb keeps in-frame clones, though not all of them. The profile shows about 35,000 clones, 90% of them singletons. The sample in question was CD4+ T cells from blood, obtained at baseline. All receptors derive from a human donor with classical Hodgkin lymphoma.

J is TRBJ1-1 and V is TRBV11-2; TRBD1 matches at 7 bases. The CDR3 sequence is 15 residues long. The trim removed 3 bases at V and 5 bases at J, leaving 9 bases unmatched. Looked up from germline, CDR1 is SGHAT and CDR2 is FQNNGV. This chain's CDR3 is CASSFDRAKGTEAFF. DNA of the CDR3: TGTGCCAGCAGCTTTGACAGGGCGAAGGGAACTGAAGCTTTCTTT.

The chain couples TRBV18 to TRBJ2-4; TRBD1 matches 7 bases. V trimming: 2 bases; J trimming: 2 bases; junction bases outside the gene matches: 3. The CDR3 runs 15 residues. Germline-derived CDR1 and CDR2 are KGHSH and LQKENI. CDR3 loop: CASSPVTGSKNIQYF. Here the CDR3 DNA reads TGTGCCAGCTCACCAGTGACAGGGTCCAAAAACATTCAGTACTTC.

V usage is TRBV28 and J usage is TRBJ2-7; 7 bases fit TRBD2. Germline V CDR1 and CDR2: MDHEN, SYDVKM. V dropped 7 bases and J dropped 0; count of bases not matched to a gene: 6. The CDR3 is 14 amino acids. The CDR3 loop is CASILGGSSYEQYF. The CDR3 DNA sequence: TGTGCCAGCATCCTCGGCGGGAGCTCCTACGAGCAGTACTTC.

The chain carries TRBV28 and TRBJ2-5, with TRBD2 matching 11 bases. This CDR3 spans 16 amino acids. With 5 bases clipped from V and 5 bases from J, the junction kept 10 bases outside the gene matches. The germline V gene has CDR1 MDHEN and CDR2 SYDVKM. Here the CDR3 reads CASSPKLAGVGETQYF. CDR3 coding DNA: TGTGCCAGCAGTCCAAAACTAGCGGGAGTTGGGGAGACCCAGTACTTC.

The V and J genes are TRBV10-3 and TRBJ1-2; D gene ambiguous. This CDR3 region has 13 residues. Between the trimmed V and J ends, which lost 3 bases and 8 bases, there was a span of 13 bases. Germline V gene lookup returns CDR1 ENHRY and CDR2 SYGVKD. DNA of the CDR3: TGTGCCATCAGTGACAGTCCCTCGGGGGGCTACACCTTC. Translation gives CAISDSPSGGYTF.

The chain's CDR3 is CASTRTSGAYEQYF. The CDR3 DNA reads as TGTGCCAGCACCCGGACTAGCGGCGCCTACGAGCAGTACTTC. The chain carries TRBV28 and TRBJ2-7; 10 bases map to TRBD2. Germline trimming cut 7 bases from V and 2 bases from J; bases unmatched to any gene: 5. Germline assignment: CDR1 MDHEN and CDR2 SYDVKM. This CDR3 is built from 14 residues.

The chain recombines TRBV6-5 with TRBJ1-1; a possible D gene is TRBD1 (6 bases). Germline CDR1 and CDR2: MNHEY and SVGAGI. The CDR3 sequence is 15 residues long. V lost 6 bases and J lost 7, with 21 bases in between. DNA for the CDR3: TGTGCCAGCAGCCGGACCGGACAGAGGCTGAATGAAGCTTTCTTT. Protein: CASSRTGQRLNEAFF.

The chain is built from TRBV7-9 and TRBJ1-2; TRBD1 is a possible D gene (6 bases). Germline V gene lookup returns CDR1 SEHNR and CDR2 FQNEAQ (reference sequence). Trimming pared 4 bases from V and 2 bases from J, leaving 14 bases between. The CDR3 runs to 15 residues. CDR3 region: CASSSFWTDNYGYTF. The CDR3 DNA reads as TGTGCCAGCAGCTCGTTCTGGACAGACAACTATGGCTACACCTTC.

CDR3 bases: TGCGCCAGCAGCTTGGTCGCGGGATTGGGTTACTATGGGGGCTACACCTTC. This encodes CASSLVAGLGYYGGYTF. V gene TRBV5-1 combines with J gene TRBJ1-2; D not certain. This CDR3 comprises 17 residues. Trimming took off 0 bases at V and 8 bases at J, with 23 bases between the two ends. The germline V gene encodes CDR1 SGHRS and CDR2 YFSETQ.

The V call is TRBV5-4, the J call TRBJ2-7, with 8 bases matching TRBD1. The ends lost 3 bases at V and 2 bases at J; junction bases unmatched: 7. Germline CDR1 and CDR2: SGHNT and YYREEE (reference sequence). CDR3 length equals 15 residues. CDR3 sequence: CASSSLQGGTYEQYF. The CDR3 nucleotides are TGTGCCAGCAGCTCACTACAGGGGGGAACCTACGAGCAGTACTTC.

The chain combines TRBV7-2 with TRBJ1-2; tentatively, D is TRBD1 (6 bases). CDR1 is SGHTA and CDR2 is FQGNSA in the germline V gene. V was trimmed by 4 bases and J by 4 bases, leaving 13 bases between them. The CDR3 runs to 14 residues. The CDR3 nucleotides are TGTGCCAGCAGCTCACCCGGACAGCTCTATGGCTACACCTTC. Its protein is CASSSPGQLYGYTF.

The chain joins TRBV4-2 to TRBJ2-1, with a tentative D call TRBD2 (5 bases). CDR3 size: 15 residues. Germline V gene sequence: CDR1 LGHNA, CDR2 YNFKEQ. V shed 0 bases and J shed 7 bases, with 13 bases lying between them. The CDR3: CASSQDGERANEQFF. In nucleotides, the CDR3 is TGTGCCAGCAGCCAAGATGGGGAGCGAGCAAATGAGCAGTTCTTC.

The chain recombines TRBV19 with TRBJ1-5; 8 bases line up with TRBD1. The CDR3 runs 15 residues. V shed 9 bases and J 3 bases; nucleotides not matched to a gene: 10. CDR1 is LNHDA, CDR2 SQIVND, per germline (reference sequence). The CDR3 DNA sequence: TGTGCCAGCAAGAGGACAGGGTGGAACAATCAGCCCCAGCATTTT. Protein: CASKRTGWNNQPQHF. Using reference TRBV19 and TRBJ1-5 for the parts outside the CDR3, the full variable domain is DGGITQSPKYLFRKEGQNVTLSCEQNLNHDAMYWYRQDPGQGLRLIYYSQIVNDFQKGDIAEGYSVSREKKESFPLTVTSAQKNPTAFYLCASKRTGWNNQPQHFGDGTRLSIL.

The chain employs TRBV19 and TRBJ1-1, with D unclear. This CDR3 is 16 amino acids long. Trimming took off 6 bases at V and 1 base at J, with 18 bases between the two ends. CDR1 is LNHDA and CDR2 is SQIVND in the germline V gene (reference sequence). CDR3 protein: CASRDFRSLTNTEAFF. CDR3 DNA sequence: TGTGCCAGTAGGGACTTTAGGTCGTTGACGAACACTGAAGCTTTCTTT.

The chain links TRBV11-2 to TRBJ2-5; 11 bases are a match to TRBD2. Trimming took 3 bases from V and 5 from J; bases not matched to a gene: 11. CDR1 and CDR2 from the germline V gene are SGHAT and FQNNGV. This CDR3 is built from 17 residues. CDR3 bases: TGTGCCAGCAGCTTGGGTCATAGCGGGAGGGGGGGTGAGACCCAGTACTTC. Translation gives CASSLGHSGRGGETQYF.

The chain couples TRBV5-4 to TRBJ2-7; D is unclear. The germline V gene has CDR1 SGHNT and CDR2 YYREEE (reference sequence). Trimming removed 6 bases from V and 7 bases from J, with 23 bases in between. The CDR3 length is 15 residues. CDR3 protein: CASKNSARGPREQYF. The DNA of the CDR3 is TGTGCCAGCAAAAATTCGGCCAGAGGACCGCGGGAGCAGTACTTC.

V and J are TRBV11-3 and TRBJ2-1, with a possible D match to TRBD2 (5 bases). The CDR3 contains 13 residues. Trimming removed 5 bases from V and 4 bases from J, with 9 bases in between. From germline, CDR1 is SGHNT and CDR2 YENEEA. The CDR3 region is CASSTGLYNEQFF. The CDR3 nucleotides are TGTGCCAGCAGCACCGGACTGTACAATGAGCAGTTCTTC.

The J gene is TRBJ1-2, the V gene TRBV19; 7 nucleotides line up with TRBD1. This CDR3 has 15 residues. Germline V CDR1 and CDR2: LNHDA, SQIVND (reference sequence). Trimming cost V 3 bases and J 7 bases; bases outside gene matches: 11. The CDR3 nucleotides are TGTGCCAGTAGTATGCTTTCGACAGGGCGCTTTGGCTACACCTTC. As protein: CASSMLSTGRFGYTF. Together with reference TRBV19 and TRBJ1-2, the CDR3 gives the full variable domain: DGGITQSPKYLFRKEGQNVTLSCEQNLNHDAMYWYRQDPGQGLRLIYYSQIVNDFQKGDIAEGYSVSREKKESFPLTVTSAQKNPTAFYLCASSMLSTGRFGYTFGSGTRLTVV.

The chain uses TRBV10-3 and TRBJ2-3; D is undetermined. The CDR3 extends over 16 amino acids. Trimming stripped 1 base from V and 0 bases from J, with 11 bases between. Germline V gene sequence: CDR1 ENHRY, CDR2 SYGVKD. The CDR3 region has the DNA TGTGCCATCAGTGAGTTGGCTCAGCGTAGCACAGATACGCAGTATTTT. It codes for CAISELAQRSTDTQYF.

The V and J genes are TRBV2 and TRBJ2-1; D assignment may be TRBD1 or TRBD2 (5 bases each). Looked up from germline, CDR1 is SNHLY and CDR2 is FYNNEI. The CDR3 consists of 15 residues. V lost 3 bases and J 4 bases, leaving 13 bases between the germline ends. Here the CDR3 DNA reads TGTGCCAGCAGTGACGGGGCAGGCCTTTACAATGAGCAGTTCTTC. Amino acid sequence: CASSDGAGLYNEQFF.

V usage is TRBV19 and J usage is TRBJ2-7, with TRBD1 matching over 9 bases. V dropped 5 bases and J dropped 3; count of bases not matched to a gene: 8. Germline V gene sequence: CDR1 LNHDA, CDR2 SQIVND (reference sequence). The CDR3 has 15 residues. The CDR3 coding sequence is TGTGCCAGTAGTGACCCCGGGACAGGGTACTACGAGCAGTACTTC. Translating it yields CASSDPGTGYYEQYF.

This rearrangement joins TRBV28 to TRBJ2-7, with D tentatively TRBD1 (6 bases). Trimming shortened V by 4 bases and J by 5 bases, and 9 bases separated the two germline ends. The V gene's germline CDR1 is MDHEN and CDR2 SYDVKM. This CDR3 is 12 amino acids long. CDR3 DNA sequence: TGTGCCAGCAGTTCAGGGGTCCACGAGCAGTACTTC. Translation: CASSSGVHEQYF.

This chain joins TRBV29-1 and TRBJ2-7; no reliable D call. This CDR3 is built from 12 residues. The germline CDR1 and CDR2 sequences are SQVTM and ANQGSEA. With 5 bases removed from V and 5 bases from J, the gap between germline ends came to 13 bases. The CDR3 sequence: CSVIGVSHEQYF. In DNA form, the CDR3 reads TGCAGCGTTATAGGTGTTTCCCACGAGCAGTACTTC.

This rearrangement joins TRBV6-5 to TRBJ1-5, with D unclear. CDR3 length: 14 amino acids. V was shortened by 3 bases and J by 1 base, with 7 bases between the two germline ends. Per the germline V gene, CDR1 is MNHEY and CDR2 is SVGAGI. CDR3 residues: CASSYTQSNQPQHF. The CDR3 nucleotides are TGTGCCAGCAGTTATACACAGAGCAATCAGCCCCAGCATTTT.

The CDR3, as DNA: TGTGCCGCCTTATGGGACGGCTATGGCTACACCTTC. Translating gives CAALWDGYGYTF. The V and J genes are TRBV28 and TRBJ1-2; D is possibly TRBD1 (5 bases). Trimming took off 11 bases at V and 4 bases at J, with 14 bases between the two ends. The CDR3 has 12 residues. The germline V gene has CDR1 MDHEN and CDR2 SYDVKM.

V and J are TRBV28 and TRBJ1-4; no firm D call. V lost 1 base to trimming and J lost 0 bases, with 6 bases between them. The CDR3 is 15 amino acids. Germline assignment: CDR1 MDHEN and CDR2 SYDVKM. The CDR3 spells CASSLSGATNEKLFF. In DNA form, the CDR3 reads TGTGCCAGCAGTTTATCGGGCGCAACTAATGAAAAACTGTTTTTT.

The rearrangement links TRBV14 to TRBJ2-1, with D possibly being TRBD2 (6 bases). The V end lost 3 bases, the J end lost 15 bases, and 18 bases lay between the germline ends. This CDR3 spans 13 amino acids. Germline V gene lookup returns CDR1 SGHDN and CDR2 FVKESK. The CDR3 bases are TGTGCCAGCAGCCAGTTAGCGGTACAACGTTGGTTCTTC. It yields the protein CASSQLAVQRWFF.